The subject of this entry is one TCR beta chain. The data derive from a study of blood T cell repertoires in COVID-19. Study-wide context: Nucleic acid was either cDNA or gDNA, and it came from T cells, B-cell-depleted T cells, or PBMCs.

Original data processing: Amplified reference gene primers provided the basis for estimating nucleated cell counts. Assay used: immunoSEQ multiplex PCR; TCRdb lists only in-frame clones, some missing. That table gives V, J and clone size, and the DNA gave D and trimming. Of some 90,000 clones listed, roughly 87% are singletons. This CDR3 region has 15 residues. Trimming removed 5 bases from V and 0 bases from J; junction bases left unmatched: 4. Germline V gene lookup returns CDR1 LNHDA and CDR2 SQIVND (reference sequence). Sequenced material: peripheral blood. The TCR comes from a man aged 50 to 60 with acute or convalescent COVID-19. J is TRBJ1-5 and V is TRBV19; 7 bases agree with TRBD1. The DNA of the CDR3 is TGTGCCAGTAGTCCCTGGACAGGTAGCAATCAGCCCCAGCATTTT. Protein product: CASSPWTGSNQPQHF.